The 27 T cell receptor beta chains below were found in one sample sequenced in a study of cytomegalovirus exposure and HLA in healthy donors. 60 Vbeta and 13 Jbeta primers were used in PCR. Generated by immunoSEQ multiplex PCR, the TCRdb table keeps only in-frame clones and is missing some. The sample has about 190,000 clones; 78% are singletons. The sample consisted of PBMCs. The receptors derive from a woman under 40 in good health and CMV-seropositive.

This clone appeared a few times. The V and J genes are TRBV4-1 and TRBJ1-5; no reliable D call. Germline CDR1 MGHRA, CDR2 YSYEKL. The V gene lost 4 bases and the J gene lost 0 bases, with 13 bases spanning the gap. The CDR3 runs to 16 residues. CDR3 sequence: CASSRGEGYSNQPQHF. The CDR3 DNA is TGCGCCAGCAGCCGCGGAGAAGGATATAGCAATCAGCCCCAGCATTTT.

A few counts support this clone. V is TRBV7-9 and J is TRBJ2-3, with TRBD2 as a possible D gene (6 bases). The CDR3 has 17 amino acids. The V end lost 2 bases, the J end lost 1 base, and 16 bases lay between the germline ends. CDR1 and CDR2 from the germline V gene are SEHNR and FQNEAQ (reference sequence). The CDR3 sequence: CASSLSSWGTGTDTQYF. The CDR3, as DNA: TGTGCCAGCAGCTTATCTAGCTGGGGGACTGGCACAGATACGCAGTATTTT.

The chain carries TRBV19 and TRBJ1-1, with 7 bases lining up with TRBD1. The CDR3 has 13 residues. From germline, CDR1 is LNHDA and CDR2 SQIVND (reference sequence). After removal of 5 bases from V and 5 bases from J, the junction contained 5 bases not matched to a gene. The CDR3 spells CASSRQGRTEAFF. The CDR3 DNA sequence: TGTGCCAGTAGTCGACAGGGAAGGACTGAAGCTTTCTTT.

The chain is built from TRBV5-1 and TRBJ1-1; TRBD1 is a possible D gene (5 bases). The CDR3 runs 12 residues. Looked up from germline, CDR1 is SGHRS and CDR2 is YFSETQ. Between the trimmed V and J ends, which lost 4 bases and 8 bases, there was a span of 12 bases. CDR3: CASSMGLTEAFF. In DNA form, the CDR3 reads TGCGCCAGCAGCATGGGACTGACGGAAGCTTTCTTT.

V and J are TRBV29-1 and TRBJ2-7; 7 positions agree with TRBD1. The CDR3 length is 13 residues. V gave up 4 bases and J gave up 6 bases; unmatched junction bases: 9. Germline assignment: CDR1 SQVTM and CDR2 ANQGSEA. The CDR3 DNA reads as TGCAGCGTTGTGGCAGGGGGACGGGTCGAGCAGTACTTC. This sequence encodes CSVVAGGRVEQYF.

This clone turned up a few times. The chain carries TRBV10-2 and TRBJ2-1; the match to TRBD2 covers 10 bases. Germline CDR1 is WSHSY and CDR2 is SAAADI. The CDR3 spans 17 residues. V lost 4 bases and J lost 4; bases outside the gene matches: 10. This CDR3 is CASSVLAGELGYNEQFF. CDR3 sequence (DNA): TGCGCCAGCAGTGTGCTAGCGGGAGAACTAGGATACAATGAGCAGTTCTTC.

The gene calls are TRBV7-3 and TRBJ2-5; 8 bases line up with TRBD2. With 1 base clipped from V and 5 bases from J, the junction kept 9 bases outside the gene matches. The germline V gene has CDR1 SGHTA and CDR2 FQGTGA. This CDR3 has 16 amino acids. The CDR3 loop is CASSLMGLGGPETQYF. In DNA form, the CDR3 reads TGTGCCAGCAGCTTAATGGGACTAGGAGGGCCGGAGACCCAGTACTTC.

V is TRBV4-2 and J is TRBJ1-2; 9 bases are a match to TRBD1. Germline values: CDR1 LGHNA, CDR2 YNFKEQ. The ends lost 5 bases at V and 6 bases at J; junction bases unmatched: 10. This CDR3 has 15 amino acids. The CDR3 loop is CASSDFRDRAHGYTF. The DNA of the CDR3 is TGTGCCAGCAGCGATTTCCGGGACAGGGCTCATGGCTACACCTTC.

V gene TRBV28 combines with J gene TRBJ1-4; TRBD1 matches at 11 bases. There are 17 residues in the CDR3. V lost 3 bases to trimming and J lost 3 bases; unmatched junction nucleotides: 6. Germline V gene lookup returns CDR1 MDHEN and CDR2 SYDVKM. CDR3 amino acids: CASSLGTGGEANEKLFF. The CDR3 DNA reads TGTGCCAGCAGTTTGGGGACAGGGGGGGAGGCTAATGAAAAACTGTTTTTT.

The V and J genes are TRBV28 and TRBJ1-1; D perhaps matches TRBD1 (6 bases). Germline V gives CDR1 MDHEN, CDR2 SYDVKM. Trimming took off 6 bases at V and 6 bases at J, with 11 bases between the two ends. The CDR3 totals 12 residues. The CDR3 DNA reads TGTGCCAGCAGGCCGGGACAAGCTGAAGCTTTCTTT. This sequence encodes CASRPGQAEAFF.

This clone was found a few times. The CDR3 protein is CASRRTPGDPYEQYF. The CDR3 DNA follows: TGTGCCAGCAGGCGGACACCCGGAGACCCTTACGAGCAGTACTTC. This chain joins TRBV6-5 and TRBJ2-7, with D possibly being TRBD1 (5 bases). Germline V CDR1 and CDR2: MNHEY, SVGAGI. The V and J ends lost 6 bases and 4 bases respectively, with 19 bases between them. This CDR3 contains 15 residues.

The sample holds one count of this clone. The V and J genes are TRBV5-8 and TRBJ1-5, with D tentatively TRBD1 (6 bases). The V end was cut by 4 bases, the J end by 4 bases, with 18 bases between. Germline V gene sequence: CDR1 SGHTS, CDR2 YDEGEE. This CDR3 region has 16 residues. Written as DNA, the CDR3 is TGTGCCAGCAGCGGTCAGGGGTCCCTGGGTAATCAGCCCCAGCATTTT. The encoded protein is CASSGQGSLGNQPQHF.

The chain combines TRBV19 with TRBJ2-1, with a possible D match to TRBD2 (7 bases). Germline V gene sequence: CDR1 LNHDA, CDR2 SQIVND (reference sequence). Trimming cost V 11 bases and J 5 bases, with 13 bases left between them. The CDR3 runs to 12 residues. In nucleotides, the CDR3 is TGTGCCTGTGGGGGGGGCCACAATGAGCAGTTCTTC. This translates into CACGGGHNEQFF.

This clone was seen once. The chain carries TRBV5-1 and TRBJ2-1; 7 nucleotides line up with TRBD1. The CDR3 spans 16 residues. V lost 0 bases, J lost 0 bases, and 3 bases stayed unmatched. Germline CDR1 reads SGHRS; CDR2 reads YFSETQ. DNA for the CDR3: TGCGCCAGCAGCTTGGCGGGACAGACCTCCTACAATGAGCAGTTCTTC. It is translated as CASSLAGQTSYNEQFF.

The chain is built from TRBV15 and TRBJ1-2; D perhaps matches TRBD1 (5 bases). From germline, CDR1 is LNHNV and CDR2 YYDKDF (reference sequence). This CDR3 has 16 residues. V was clipped by 1 base and J by 8 bases, with 20 bases between them. The chain's CDR3 is CATSRGVDRALSGYTF. Here the CDR3 DNA reads TGTGCCACCAGCAGAGGGGTCGACAGAGCCCTATCCGGCTACACCTTC.

The chain carries TRBV19 and TRBJ1-4; no reliable D call. Germline-derived CDR1 and CDR2 are LNHDA and SQIVND (reference sequence). This CDR3 spans 16 amino acids. V lost 3 bases to trimming and J lost 6 bases, with 17 bases between them. For the CDR3, the DNA is TGTGCCAGTAGTATCAGGCCGGGAGGTGGGGATGAAAAACTGTTTTTT. It encodes CASSIRPGGGDEKLFF.

Written as DNA, the CDR3 is TGTGCCAGCAGCTTAGTCGGAGGTATTAAGGCGTACGAGCAGTACTTC. Its protein product is CASSLVGGIKAYEQYF. V gene TRBV7-8 combines with J gene TRBJ2-7; D is perhaps TRBD2 (5 bases). CDR1 and CDR2 from the germline V gene are SGHVS and FQNEAQ. This CDR3 contains 16 residues. The V gene lost 1 base and the J gene lost 4 bases, with 17 bases spanning the gap.

The rearrangement joins TRBV4-1 to TRBJ2-7, with 9 positions matching TRBD1. V shed 2 bases and J 3 bases; nucleotides not matched to a gene: 8. The CDR3 spans 16 residues. Per germline, CDR1 MGHRA and CDR2 YSYEKL. In DNA form, the CDR3 reads TGCGCCAGCAGCCAACTGCCGGGACAGGGAATCTACGAGCAGTACTTC. It is translated as CASSQLPGQGIYEQYF.

The rearrangement joins TRBV7-9 to TRBJ1-6; tentative D call: TRBD1 (6 bases). This CDR3 region has 15 residues. Deletions cut 6 bases from V and 8 bases from J, with 17 bases between. Germline CDR1 and CDR2: SEHNR and FQNEAQ (reference sequence). CDR3 in amino acids: CASSPQTGSYSPLHF. As DNA, the CDR3 is TGTGCCAGCAGTCCCCAGACAGGCTCTTATTCACCCCTCCACTTT.

The rearrangement joins TRBV7-9 to TRBJ2-7; tentative D call: TRBD1 (6 bases). The V and J ends lost 4 bases and 4 bases respectively, with 14 bases between them. The CDR3 contains 14 residues. Germline V lookup: CDR1 SEHNR, CDR2 FQNEAQ (reference sequence). CDR3 in DNA: TGTGCCAGCAGCTATGGGGGCAGGTGGTACGAGCAGTACTTC. As protein: CASSYGGRWYEQYF. Supplemented by reference TRBV7-9 and TRBJ2-7, the full variable domain reads DTGVSQNPRHKITKRGQNVTFRCDPISEHNRLYWYRQTLGQGPEFLTYFQNEAQLEKSRLLSDRFSAERPKGSFSTLEIQRTEQGDSAMYLCASSYGGRWYEQYFGPGTRLTVT.

The count of this clone is one. The chain is built from TRBV10-1 and TRBJ2-3; D remains ambiguous. Germline CDR1 reads WNHNN; CDR2 reads SYGVQD (reference sequence). This CDR3 spans 12 amino acids. V shed 4 bases and J shed 5 bases, with 7 bases lying between them. The CDR3 DNA reads as TGCGCCAGCAGTGGGAGCTTAGATACGCAGTATTTT. Encoded protein: CASSGSLDTQYF.

With regard to this clone: Sequence at one end of the junction differs from germline and may be a read error. The chain recombines TRBV7-9 with TRBJ1-4; no clear D gene. This CDR3 is built from 11 residues. The germline CDR1 and CDR2 sequences are SEHNR and FQNEAQ (reference sequence). DNA for the CDR3: TGTTCCAGCAGCTTTAGAGAAAAACTGTTTTTT. Translated, it gives CSSSFREKLFF.

This rearrangement joins TRBV7-2 to TRBJ1-5, with 9 bases lining up with TRBD1. The V gene end was trimmed by 5 bases and the J gene end by 6 bases; junction bases not matched to a gene: 8. From germline, CDR1 is SGHTA and CDR2 FQGNSA. The CDR3 length is 15 residues. The DNA of the CDR3 is TGTGCCAGCAGCCCCGGGACAGGGACCCTTCAGCCCCAGCATTTT. Translated: CASSPGTGTLQPQHF.

The chain uses TRBV2 and TRBJ2-2; 11 nucleotides agree with TRBD1. This CDR3 is built from 15 residues. V lost 5 bases and J lost 9; bases outside the gene matches: 8. The V gene's germline CDR1 is SNHLY and CDR2 FYNNEI. The CDR3 nucleotides read TGTGCCAGCAGTTCTCGGACAGGGGGCATCTGGGAGCTGTTTTTT. Its translation is CASSSRTGGIWELFF.

The chain joins TRBV11-3 to TRBJ2-1; TRBD1 matches at 7 bases. Germline CDR1 SGHNT, CDR2 YENEEA. CDR3 length: 15 residues. J gave up 2 bases and V 1 base, and 2 bases lay outside the gene matches. CDR3 amino acids: CASSLAGGPYNEQFF. The CDR3 coding sequence is TGTGCCAGCAGCTTAGCAGGGGGTCCCTACAATGAGCAGTTCTTC.

This clone appeared a single time. The V and J genes are TRBV7-2 and TRBJ1-4; 8 bases are shared with TRBD1. The germline V gene has CDR1 SGHTA and CDR2 FQGNSA. V trimming: 5 bases; J trimming: 4 bases; junction bases outside the gene matches: 9. This CDR3 is built from 16 residues. The CDR3 loop is CASSPFGRGLNEKLFF. The CDR3, as DNA: TGTGCCAGCAGCCCATTCGGCAGGGGGCTTAATGAAAAACTGTTTTTT.

The chain is built from TRBV2 and TRBJ1-3; D unresolved. Germline CDR1 and CDR2: SNHLY and FYNNEI. Trimming stripped 6 bases from V and 1 base from J, with 13 bases between. This CDR3 spans 15 amino acids. CDR3 residues: CASRLGGISGNTIYF. The CDR3 DNA sequence: TGTGCCAGCAGACTCGGAGGGATATCTGGAAACACCATATATTTT.